What follows are 2 T cell receptor beta chains derived from one specimen sequenced in a study of shared clonotypes between healthy human individuals. Only CD45RO-negative cells positively selected for CCR7 counted as naive CD8 cells, so terminally differentiated effector memory CD45RA+ cells were excluded. Some clones are missing from TCRdb's copy, which holds only in-frame ones; the method was immunoSEQ multiplex PCR. The sample lists 630,000 or so clones, 98% seen once, with 0.3% in the top ten. Sequencing was carried out using naive CD8+ T cells sorted from blood. The receptors were gathered from a man aged 30 to 39 in good health.

CDR3 sequence: CASSQTTGTGGSNYGYTF. The CDR3 DNA follows: TGCGCCAGCAGCCAAACAACCGGGACAGGGGGATCTAACTATGGCTACACCTTC. The chain recombines TRBV4-3 with TRBJ1-2; 11 bases match TRBD1. Losses at the gene ends were 2 bases for V and 0 bases for J; bases not matched to a gene: 8. Germline V gene data show CDR1 as LGHNA and CDR2 as YSLEER. The CDR3 has 18 residues.

The chain couples TRBV29-1 to TRBJ2-7; 7 bases align to TRBD2. V shed 5 bases, J shed 4 bases, and the junction held 5 bases outside the gene matches. The CDR3 contains 12 residues. CDR1 SQVTM and CDR2 ANQGSEA come from the germline V gene. The CDR3 loop is CSVFGGSYEQYF. The CDR3 bases are TGCAGCGTTTTTGGCGGGAGTTACGAGCAGTACTTC.